Shown below are 7 T cell receptor beta chains from a single sample sequenced in a study of blood T cell repertoires in COVID-19. Assay used: immunoSEQ multiplex PCR; TCRdb lists only in-frame clones, some missing. The table records some 70,000 clones, more than 65% of them present only once. The source material was peripheral blood. Receptors originate from a woman in her sixties or seventies with acute or convalescent COVID-19.

The V call is TRBV11-2, the J call TRBJ1-2; 7 nucleotides match TRBD1. Germline-derived CDR1 and CDR2 are SGHAT and FQNNGV. The CDR3 runs to 17 residues. The V and J ends lost 1 base and 4 bases, in that order; junction bases with no gene match: 12. The CDR3 DNA is TGTGCCAGCAGCTTAGGGAACAGGGGAAGTTTGCCCTATGGCTACACCTTC. Its protein product is CASSLGNRGSLPYGYTF.

The chain has TRBV4-2 and TRBJ2-5, with D tentatively TRBD2 (5 bases). There are 13 residues in the CDR3. V was cut by 1 base and J by 3 bases, with 6 bases left in between. Germline CDR1 LGHNA, CDR2 YNFKEQ. In nucleotides, the CDR3 is TGTGCCAGCAGCCAAGGGCGGGAAGAGACCCAGTACTTC. This encodes CASSQGREETQYF.

This clone was seen a single time. The CDR3 bases are TGTGCCAGCGACAACGACAGTCCCTACGAGCAGTACTTC. Translating it yields CASDNDSPYEQYF. The rearrangement uses TRBV6-5 and TRBJ2-7; possible D gene TRBD1, 5 bases. The CDR3 has 13 amino acids. V lost 8 bases and J lost 2, with 13 bases in between. The germline V gene has CDR1 MNHEY and CDR2 SVGAGI.

The V and J genes are TRBV9 and TRBJ1-2, with 8 bases aligning to TRBD1. The CDR3 sequence is 15 residues long. Germline-derived CDR1 and CDR2 are SGDLS and YYNGEE. Trimming at V came to 0 bases and at J to 0 bases, leaving 1 base not matched to a gene. CDR3 nucleotides: TGTGCCAGCAGCGTAGAGGACAGGGCTAACTATGGCTACACCTTC. This encodes CASSVEDRANYGYTF.

This chain joins TRBV4-1 and TRBJ1-2; unclear D gene. This CDR3 is built from 15 residues. Trimming removed 1 base at V and 0 bases at J, with 9 bases between. Germline lookup yields CDR1 MGHRA and CDR2 YSYEKL. CDR3 region: CASSQATPSNYGYTF. CDR3 coding DNA: TGCGCCAGCAGCCAAGCGACACCTTCTAACTATGGCTACACCTTC.

The CDR3 bases are TGTGCCAGTAGTTCCCAGGGGGCGGTGGAGCAGTACTTC. Amino acid sequence: CASSSQGAVEQYF. The chain joins TRBV19 to TRBJ2-7, with 8 bases identical to TRBD1. The trim removed 5 bases at V and 7 bases at J, leaving 7 bases unmatched. This CDR3 is 13 amino acids long. The V gene's germline CDR1 is LNHDA and CDR2 SQIVND (reference sequence). Combining the CDR3 with reference TRBV19 and TRBJ2-7 gives the whole variable domain DGGITQSPKYLFRKEGQNVTLSCEQNLNHDAMYWYRQDPGQGLRLIYYSQIVNDFQKGDIAEGYSVSREKKESFPLTVTSAQKNPTAFYLCASSSQGAVEQYFGPGTRLTVT.

The chain joins TRBV14 to TRBJ1-1; TRBD1 is a possible D gene (5 bases). The CDR3 covers 14 residues. Germline CDR1 SGHDN, CDR2 FVKESK. Trimming cost V 0 bases and J 5 bases, with 10 bases left between them. The CDR3 protein is CASSQEMAGTEAFF. The CDR3 DNA follows: TGTGCCAGCAGCCAAGAAATGGCAGGGACTGAAGCTTTCTTT.